The 19 T cell receptor beta chains reported below all come from one sample, sequenced in a study of blood T cell repertoires in COVID-19. Profiled with immunoSEQ multiplex PCR; TCRdb holds only in-frame clones, not every one. The repertoire holds 85,000 to 130,000 clones, with about nine tenths as singletons. Sequences were obtained from peripheral blood. Receptors originate from a man aged 65 to 85 with acute or convalescent COVID-19.

V and J are TRBV15 and TRBJ1-3; D not certain. With 3 bases removed from V and 0 bases from J, the gap between germline ends came to 6 bases. Germline CDR1 and CDR2: LNHNV and YYDKDF (reference sequence). The CDR3 is 14 amino acids. CDR3 sequence: CATSRFISGNTIYF. The CDR3, as DNA: TGTGCCACCAGCAGGTTTATCTCTGGAAACACCATATATTTT.

Notes on this clone: The junction and the germline gene differ at one end; a read error may be behind it. This chain joins TRBV6-5 and TRBJ2-3; 7 bases are a match to TRBD1. Germline V gene sequence: CDR1 MNHEY, CDR2 SVGAGI. The CDR3 totals 11 residues. CDR3 DNA sequence: TGTGCCAGCAGGAGACAGGGTGCCTTCCATTTT. This sequence encodes CASRRQGAFHF.

V usage is TRBV18 and J usage is TRBJ1-1, with 8 positions matching TRBD1. J was trimmed by 0 bases and V by 5 bases; bases with no gene match: 8. The germline V gene encodes CDR1 KGHSH and CDR2 LQKENI. CDR3 length equals 16 residues. CDR3 in amino acids: CASSLQGATLNTEAFF. Here the CDR3 DNA reads TGTGCCAGCTCATTGCAGGGGGCTACTCTGAACACTGAAGCTTTCTTT.

This clone was counted once. The chain joins TRBV2 to TRBJ2-5, with TRBD2 identical over 7 bases. Germline CDR1 and CDR2: SNHLY and FYNNEI. V dropped 4 bases and J dropped 5; count of bases not matched to a gene: 7. The CDR3 is made up of 14 amino acids. The CDR3 nucleotides read TGTGCCAGCAGTGCGACTAGCAGGTCGGAGACCCAGTACTTC. Residues: CASSATSRSETQYF.

The chain links TRBV30 to TRBJ2-7, with D possibly TRBD2 on 5 matching bases. Per germline, CDR1 GTSNPN and CDR2 SVGIG (reference sequence). CDR3 length equals 13 residues. V was pared by 1 base and J by 4 bases, with 11 bases between. The CDR3 here is CAWSGLAWYEQYF. CDR3 DNA sequence: TGTGCCTGGAGTGGGCTAGCTTGGTACGAGCAGTACTTC.

This clone was seen just once. The chain employs TRBV7-8 and TRBJ2-1; D is uncertain. Germline V gene sequence: CDR1 SGHVS, CDR2 FQNEAQ. V lost 1 base and J lost 0, with 10 bases in between. The CDR3 length is 16 residues. CDR3 loop: CASSLVGSSSYNEQFF. DNA of the CDR3: TGTGCCAGCAGCTTAGTGGGCTCGAGCTCCTACAATGAGCAGTTCTTC.

The rearrangement joins TRBV30 to TRBJ1-5; D ambiguous. Germline V gene lookup returns CDR1 GTSNPN and CDR2 SVGIG (reference sequence). The V end was cut by 2 bases, the J end by 1 base, with 9 bases between. The CDR3 consists of 14 residues. Here the CDR3 reads CAWSSQTSNQPQHF. The CDR3 DNA follows: TGTGCCTGGAGTTCGCAGACAAGCAATCAGCCCCAGCATTTT.

The chain carries TRBV3-1 (or the pseudogene TRBV3-2) and TRBJ2-3; 8 bases line up with TRBD2. The CDR3 contains 17 residues. With 1 base clipped from V and 2 bases from J, the junction kept 8 bases outside the gene matches. CDR1 and CDR2 from the germline V gene are LGHDT and YNNKEL (reference sequence). The CDR3 loop is CASSQGLAGYFTDTQYF. The CDR3 DNA sequence: TGTGCCAGCAGCCAAGGTTTAGCGGGGTACTTCACAGATACGCAGTATTTT.

The V gene is TRBV24-1, the J gene TRBJ1-5; unclear D gene. Germline V gene sequence: CDR1 KGHDR, CDR2 SFDVKD. The V and J ends lost 4 bases and 2 bases respectively, with 11 bases between them. The CDR3 has 15 amino acids. The CDR3 nucleotides are TGTGCCACCAGTGACGCTACTGAGGGCAATCAGCCCCAGCATTTT. This encodes CATSDATEGNQPQHF.

V is TRBV7-2 and J is TRBJ2-2; TRBD1 aligns across 8 bases. The germline V gene has CDR1 SGHTA and CDR2 FQGNSA. The CDR3 sequence is 16 residues long. V gave up 6 bases and J gave up 4 bases; unmatched junction bases: 10. For the CDR3, the DNA is TGTGCCAGCAGTGCCATACGGACAGGGAGCACCGGGGAGCTGTTTTTT. As protein: CASSAIRTGSTGELFF. The entire variable domain, with the rest obtained from reference TRBV7-2 and TRBJ2-2, is as follows: GAGVSQSPSNKVTEKGKDVELRCDPISGHTALYWYRQSLGQGLEFLIYFQGNSAPDKSGLPSDRFSAERTGGSVSTLTIQRTQQEDSAVYLCASSAIRTGSTGELFFGEGSRLTVL.

The chain uses TRBV15 and TRBJ1-2; 7 bases are shared with TRBD1. Germline assignment: CDR1 LNHNV and CDR2 YYDKDF (reference sequence). Trimming cost V 8 bases and J 4 bases; bases outside gene matches: 16. CDR3 length: 16 residues. The CDR3 region is CATRGGGGPWGYGYTF. CDR3 nucleotides: TGTGCCACCCGAGGAGGGGGCGGCCCCTGGGGCTATGGCTACACCTTC.

This clone was seen just once. The chain carries TRBV19 and TRBJ1-4; D remains unclear. Germline V gene sequence: CDR1 LNHDA, CDR2 SQIVND (reference sequence). The V end lost 4 bases, the J end lost 5 bases, and 11 bases lay between the germline ends. This CDR3 spans 14 amino acids. CDR3 protein: CASSTRHANEKLFF. The CDR3, as DNA: TGTGCCAGTAGTACAAGACATGCGAATGAAAAACTGTTTTTT.

CDR3 sequence: CASSQVSSGSSGQETQYF. The CDR3, as DNA: TGTGCCAGCAGCCAAGTCTCTAGCGGGAGTTCAGGTCAAGAGACCCAGTACTTC. V gene TRBV3-1 (or the pseudogene TRBV3-2) combines with J gene TRBJ2-5; 10 bases line up with TRBD2. J gave up 2 bases and V 1 base, and 10 bases lay outside the gene matches. The CDR3 covers 18 residues. Germline V lookup: CDR1 LGHDT, CDR2 YNNKEL (reference sequence).

This chain connects TRBV27 to TRBJ2-3, with a tentative D call TRBD2 (5 bases). The germline V gene has CDR1 MNHEY and CDR2 SMNVEV (reference sequence). Trimming removed 4 bases at V and 4 bases at J, with 12 bases between. The CDR3 is 14 residues long. The CDR3 protein is CASSWSDGADTQYF. As DNA, the CDR3 is TGTGCCAGCAGTTGGAGCGACGGGGCAGATACGCAGTATTTT.

This chain uses TRBV25-1 with TRBJ1-6; tentatively, D is TRBD1 (5 bases). This CDR3 contains 16 residues. The V end lost 1 base, the J end lost 8 bases, and 15 bases lay between the germline ends. Germline V gives CDR1 MGHDK, CDR2 SYGVNS. The CDR3 reads CASSEFPGVSDSPLHF. DNA of the CDR3: TGTGCCAGCAGTGAATTCCCGGGGGTGTCTGATTCACCCCTCCACTTT.

The rearrangement joins TRBV9 to TRBJ2-2, with 12 bases lining up with TRBD1. Germline V gene data show CDR1 as SGDLS and CDR2 as YYNGEE. Losses at the gene ends were 7 bases for V and 6 bases for J; bases not matched to a gene: 4. The CDR3 is 14 amino acids. CDR3 residues: CASGRDRGPGELFF. The CDR3, as DNA: TGTGCCAGCGGCCGGGACAGGGGGCCCGGGGAGCTGTTTTTT.

V gene TRBV6-5 combines with J gene TRBJ2-5; D is perhaps TRBD1 (5 bases). Germline V gives CDR1 MNHEY, CDR2 SVGAGI. V was trimmed by 6 bases and J by 5 bases, leaving 19 bases between them. The CDR3 length is 15 residues. The CDR3 spells CASRLSLPAGETQYF. CDR3 in DNA: TGTGCCAGCAGGTTGAGTCTCCCGGCAGGGGAGACCCAGTACTTC.

This sequence joins TRBV5-1 and TRBJ1-5; TRBD1 matches at 7 bases. Per germline, CDR1 SGHRS and CDR2 YFSETQ. The CDR3 runs to 14 residues. The trim removed 4 bases at V and 7 bases at J, leaving 8 bases unmatched. The chain's CDR3 is CASSTGEENQPQHF. The CDR3 region has the DNA TGCGCCAGCAGCACAGGGGAGGAGAACCAGCCCCAGCATTTT.

J is TRBJ1-6 and V is TRBV5-4, with TRBD1 matching 8 bases. CDR3 length: 14 amino acids. Trimming cost V 4 bases and J 10 bases; bases outside gene matches: 7. Germline-derived CDR1 and CDR2 are SGHNT and YYREEE (reference sequence). CDR3 residues: CASSLGQGTSPLHF. CDR3 sequence (DNA): TGTGCCAGCAGCCTCGGACAGGGAACCTCACCCCTCCACTTT. The variable domain in full, with the rest retrieved from reference TRBV5-4 and TRBJ1-6, is ETGVTQSPTHLIKTRGQQVTLRCSSQSGHNTVSWYQQALGQGPQFIFQYYREEENGRGNFPPRFSGLQFPNYSSELNVNALELDDSALYLCASSLGQGTSPLHFGNGTRLTVT.